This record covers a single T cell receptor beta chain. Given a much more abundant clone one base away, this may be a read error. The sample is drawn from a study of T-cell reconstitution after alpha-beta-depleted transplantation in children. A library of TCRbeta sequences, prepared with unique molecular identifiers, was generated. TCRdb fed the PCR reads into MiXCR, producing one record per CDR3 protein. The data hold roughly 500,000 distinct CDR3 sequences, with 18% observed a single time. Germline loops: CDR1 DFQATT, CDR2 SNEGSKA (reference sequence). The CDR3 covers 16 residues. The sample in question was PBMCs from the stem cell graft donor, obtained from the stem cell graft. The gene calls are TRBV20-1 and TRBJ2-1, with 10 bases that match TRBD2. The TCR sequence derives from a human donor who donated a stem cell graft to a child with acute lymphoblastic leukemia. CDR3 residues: CCARISGRASYNEQFF. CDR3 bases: TGCTGTGCTAGGATCAGCGGGAGGGCCTCCTACAATGAGCAGTTCTTC.